This TCR beta chain appears in the sequencing data of a study of T-cell reconstitution after alpha-beta-depleted transplantation in children. CDR1 is MDHEN and CDR2 is SYDVKM in the germline V gene. The CDR3 totals 15 residues. V lost 3 bases and J 4 bases, leaving 12 bases between the germline ends. As it was prepared, the TCRbeta library received unique molecular identifiers. TCRdb reprocessed the PCR reads with MiXCR, giving one entry per CDR3 protein. The table records about 250,000 distinct CDR3 sequences, roughly a quarter of them present only once. This clonotype appeared many times. Its antigen is unidentified. General study results and limits: Some patients showed high day-60 TCRbeta diversity, which derived from surviving recipient T cells and thymic progenitors. Several hundred expanded graft clones reportedly supplied alpha-beta T cells about two months after transplant.

The clonotype originates from a female patient aged 2 to 10 who had a stem cell transplant for congenital amegakaryocytic thrombocytopenia, so the T cells may come from the graft donor. The chain combines TRBV28 with TRBJ2-2, with D perhaps matching TRBD2 (5 bases). The specimen comprised PBMCs, mostly from graft donor cells, sampled 360 days after TCRalphabeta/CD19-depleted stem cell transplant. The CDR3 DNA follows: TGTGCCAGCAGTTTTCAAGGACTGATCACCGGGGAGCTGTTTTTT. Protein: CASSFQGLITGELFF.